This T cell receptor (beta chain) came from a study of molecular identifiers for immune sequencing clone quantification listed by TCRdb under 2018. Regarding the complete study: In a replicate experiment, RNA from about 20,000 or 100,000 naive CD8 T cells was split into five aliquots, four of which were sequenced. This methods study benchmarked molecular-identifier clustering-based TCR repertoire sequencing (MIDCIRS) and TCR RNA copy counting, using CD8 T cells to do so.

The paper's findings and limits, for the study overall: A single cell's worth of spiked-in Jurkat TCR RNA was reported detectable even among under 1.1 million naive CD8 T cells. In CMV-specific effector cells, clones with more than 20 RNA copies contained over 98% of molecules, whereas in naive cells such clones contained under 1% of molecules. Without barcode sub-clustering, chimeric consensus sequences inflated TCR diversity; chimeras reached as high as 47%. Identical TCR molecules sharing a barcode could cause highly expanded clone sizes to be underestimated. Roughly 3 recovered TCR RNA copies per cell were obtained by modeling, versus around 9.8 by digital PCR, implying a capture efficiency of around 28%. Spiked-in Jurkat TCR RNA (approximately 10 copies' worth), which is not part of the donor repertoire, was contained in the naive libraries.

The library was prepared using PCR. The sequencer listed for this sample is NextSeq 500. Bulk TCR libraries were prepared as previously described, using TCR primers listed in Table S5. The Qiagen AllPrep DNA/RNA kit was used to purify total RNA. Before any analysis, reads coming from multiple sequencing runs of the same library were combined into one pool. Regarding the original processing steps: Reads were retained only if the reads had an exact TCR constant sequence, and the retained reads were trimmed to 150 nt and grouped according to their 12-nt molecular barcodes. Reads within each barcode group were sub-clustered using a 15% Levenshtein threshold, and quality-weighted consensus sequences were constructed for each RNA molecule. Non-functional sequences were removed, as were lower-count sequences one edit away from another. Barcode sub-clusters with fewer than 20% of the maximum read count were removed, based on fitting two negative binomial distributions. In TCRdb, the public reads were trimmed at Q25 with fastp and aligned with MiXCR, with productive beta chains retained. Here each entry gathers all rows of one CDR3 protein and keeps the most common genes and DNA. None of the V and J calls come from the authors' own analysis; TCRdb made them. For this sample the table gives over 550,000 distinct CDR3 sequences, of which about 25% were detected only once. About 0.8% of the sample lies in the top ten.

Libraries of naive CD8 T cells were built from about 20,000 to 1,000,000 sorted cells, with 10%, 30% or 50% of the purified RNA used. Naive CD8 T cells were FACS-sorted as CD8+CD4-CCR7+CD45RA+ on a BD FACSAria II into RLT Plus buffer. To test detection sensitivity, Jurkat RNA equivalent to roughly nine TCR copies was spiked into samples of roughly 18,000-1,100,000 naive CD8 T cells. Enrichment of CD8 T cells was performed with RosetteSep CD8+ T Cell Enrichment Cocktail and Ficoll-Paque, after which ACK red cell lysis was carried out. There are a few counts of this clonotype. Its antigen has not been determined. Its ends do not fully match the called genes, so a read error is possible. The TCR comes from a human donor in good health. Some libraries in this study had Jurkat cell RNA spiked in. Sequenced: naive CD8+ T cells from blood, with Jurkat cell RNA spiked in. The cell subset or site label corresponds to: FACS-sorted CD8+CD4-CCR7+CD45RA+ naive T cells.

The CDR3 protein is CASSLGLESYEQYF. The sequence in DNA is TGTGCCAGCAGCTTGGGGCTCGAGAGCTACGAGCAGTACTTC. The chain couples TRBV5-3 to TRBJ2-7, and TRBD1 may be the D gene, going by 5 matching bases. TRBV5-3 belongs to the ORF category, with a function that is uncertain. Its CDR3 holds 14 amino acids, cysteine through phenylalanine. The kept DNA is CDR3 alone, 42 bases in frame from the first base.